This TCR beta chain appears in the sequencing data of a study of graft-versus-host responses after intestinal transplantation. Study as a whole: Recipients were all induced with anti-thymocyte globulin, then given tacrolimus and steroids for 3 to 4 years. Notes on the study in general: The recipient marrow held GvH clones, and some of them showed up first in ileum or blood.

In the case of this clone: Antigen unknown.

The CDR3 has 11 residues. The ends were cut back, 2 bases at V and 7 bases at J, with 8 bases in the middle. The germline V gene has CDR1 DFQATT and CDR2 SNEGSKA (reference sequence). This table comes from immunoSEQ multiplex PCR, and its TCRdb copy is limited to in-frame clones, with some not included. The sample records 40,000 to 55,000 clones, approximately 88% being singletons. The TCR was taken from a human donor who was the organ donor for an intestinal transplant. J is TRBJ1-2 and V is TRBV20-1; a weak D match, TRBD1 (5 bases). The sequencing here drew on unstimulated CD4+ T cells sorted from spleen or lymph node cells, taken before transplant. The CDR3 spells CSARQGFGYTF. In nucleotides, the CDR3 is TGCAGTGCTAGACAGGGTTTTGGCTACACCTTC.